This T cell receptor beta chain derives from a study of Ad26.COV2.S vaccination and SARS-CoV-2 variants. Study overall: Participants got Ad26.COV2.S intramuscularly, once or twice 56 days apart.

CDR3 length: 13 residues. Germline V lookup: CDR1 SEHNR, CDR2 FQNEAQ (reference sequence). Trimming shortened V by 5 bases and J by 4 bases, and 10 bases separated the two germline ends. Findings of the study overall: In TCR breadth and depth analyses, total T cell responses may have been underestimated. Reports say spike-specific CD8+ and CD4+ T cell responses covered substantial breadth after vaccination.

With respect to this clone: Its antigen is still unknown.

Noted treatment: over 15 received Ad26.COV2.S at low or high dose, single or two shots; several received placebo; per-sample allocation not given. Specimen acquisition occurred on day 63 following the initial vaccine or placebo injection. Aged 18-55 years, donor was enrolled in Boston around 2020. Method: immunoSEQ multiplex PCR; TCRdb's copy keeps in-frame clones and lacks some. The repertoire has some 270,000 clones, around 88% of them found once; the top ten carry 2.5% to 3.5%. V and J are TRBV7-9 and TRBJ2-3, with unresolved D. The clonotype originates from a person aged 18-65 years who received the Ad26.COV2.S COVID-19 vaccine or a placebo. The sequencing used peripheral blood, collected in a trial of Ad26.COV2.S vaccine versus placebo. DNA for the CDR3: TGTGCCAGCAGCCCAACAGATTCAGATACGCAGTATTTT. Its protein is CASSPTDSDTQYF.